This T cell receptor beta chain was retrieved from a study of T cell responses to AZD1222 COVID-19 vaccine. Study findings and constraints: Donors in the cohort were predominantly white British and more often female, and clonal diversity was possibly underestimated.

Clones were sequenced by immunoSEQ multiplex PCR, and TCRdb holds only the in-frame ones, with some missing. Of 150,000 to 200,000 clones listed, 90% to 95% were seen once; the top ten hold about 0.6%. This CDR3 contains 13 residues. The germline gives CDR1 MNHEY, CDR2 SMNVEV (reference sequence). V dropped 7 bases and J dropped 5 bases, with 11 bases sitting between them. On this clone itself: Its antigen is undetermined.

The starting material was peripheral blood, obtained on day 0 of AZD1222 vaccination. This sequence originates from an adult in good health. The rearrangement uses TRBV27 and TRBJ2-2, with D uncertain. This CDR3 is CASNHERTGELFF. The CDR3 DNA is TGTGCCAGCAACCACGAAAGAACCGGGGAGCTGTTTTTT.